This T cell receptor (beta chain) was documented in a study of blood T cell repertoires in COVID-19. The protocol was immunoSEQ multiplex PCR, while the TCRdb copy is restricted to in-frame clones and leaves out a portion. The sample has roughly 66,000 clones; roughly 82% are singletons. This TCR derives from a man between 60 and 70 years old with acute or convalescent COVID-19. The sample comprised peripheral blood.

CDR3 loop: CSALTGGNQPQHF. The CDR3 region has the DNA TGCAGCGCCCTGACAGGGGGCAATCAGCCCCAGCATTTT. The chain is built from TRBV29-1 and TRBJ1-5; 8 bases map to TRBD1. CDR3 length: 13 amino acids. Germline CDR1 is SQVTM and CDR2 is ANQGSEA. Losses at the gene ends were 7 bases for V and 2 bases for J; bases not matched to a gene: 4.